These 30 T cell receptor beta chains came from one sample sequenced in a study of T-cell memory formation after mild COVID-19. TCRdb recomputed calls from the 5' RACE reads with MiXCR, one row per CDR3 protein. The data contain over 400,000 distinct CDR3 sequences, 20% to 30% of them singletons. The sample comprised PBMCs or a T cell subset sorted from them (not recorded which). These receptors came from an adult woman who had mild COVID-19 (a few samples of this study predate the infection). Cell type and time point are not known.

This clonotype turned up a few times. The V gene is TRBV18, the J gene TRBJ2-7, with a tentative D call TRBD2 (6 bases). The CDR3 contains 15 residues. In germline, CDR1 is KGHSH, CDR2 LQKENI. Trimming took 4 bases from V and 3 from J, leaving 16 bases between them. The CDR3 here is CASSHTVHGGYEQYF. CDR3 in DNA: TGTGCCAGCTCACATACAGTCCACGGGGGCTACGAGCAGTACTTC.

Only a few counts were recorded for this clonotype. The chain carries TRBV3-1 and TRBJ1-3, with a weak D call TRBD1 (5 bases). The germline V gene encodes CDR1 LGHDT and CDR2 YNNKEL (reference sequence). V lost 6 bases and J 4 bases, leaving 16 bases between the germline ends. The CDR3 sequence is 15 residues long. The DNA of the CDR3 is TGTGCCAGCAGTCATCGCGGGACCCCCGGAAACACCATATATTTT. This translates into CASSHRGTPGNTIYF.

This chain connects TRBV20-1 to TRBJ2-5; 11 nucleotides align to TRBD2. There are 15 residues in the CDR3. Germline CDR1 DFQATT, CDR2 SNEGSKA (reference sequence). V was clipped by 4 bases and J by 7 bases; unmatched bases: 11. The CDR3 sequence: CSAKGLAENFRTQYF. CDR3 nucleotide sequence: TGCAGTGCTAAGGGACTAGCGGAAAACTTTAGGACCCAGTACTTC.

This chain uses TRBV27 with TRBJ2-5, with TRBD1 matching over 10 bases. Trimming took 6 bases from V and 6 from J; bases not matched to a gene: 10. From germline, CDR1 is MNHEY and CDR2 SMNVEV (reference sequence). The CDR3 sequence is 15 residues long. CDR3 sequence: CASSHNPGQGKTQYF. The CDR3 bases are TGTGCCAGCAGCCATAACCCGGGACAGGGGAAGACCCAGTACTTC.

The sample holds one count of this clonotype. The gene calls are TRBV30 and TRBJ1-2; TRBD1 matches at 7 bases. Germline values: CDR1 GTSNPN, CDR2 SVGIG (reference sequence). The CDR3 has 14 amino acids. The J segment lost 7 bases and the V segment lost 0 bases, leaving 8 bases of the junction unmatched. The CDR3 bases are TGTGCCTGGAGTGTCAAAGGACAGGCAGGTGGCTACACCTTC. It is translated as CAWSVKGQAGGYTF.

The chain joins TRBV6-4 to TRBJ2-1, with 8 bases identical to TRBD1. CDR3 length: 16 residues. J lost 0 bases, V lost 8 bases, and 9 bases had no gene match. Looked up from germline, CDR1 is MRHNA and CDR2 is SNTAGT. The chain's CDR3 is CASGGVGQGSYNEQFF. CDR3 sequence (DNA): TGTGCCAGCGGAGGGGTAGGACAGGGCTCCTACAATGAGCAGTTCTTC.

This rearrangement joins TRBV5-4 to TRBJ2-5; the match to TRBD2 covers 13 bases. The ends lost 3 bases at V and 4 bases at J; junction bases unmatched: 3. The CDR3 length is 15 residues. The germline V gene encodes CDR1 SGHNT and CDR2 YYREEE (reference sequence). CDR3 sequence: CASSWTSGSGETQYF. The CDR3 region has the DNA TGTGCCAGCAGCTGGACTAGCGGGAGTGGAGAGACCCAGTACTTC.

This clonotype has only a few counts. The chain employs TRBV20-1 and TRBJ2-5, with 9 bases aligning to TRBD2. Per germline, CDR1 DFQATT and CDR2 SNEGSKA (reference sequence). Trimming removed 0 bases from V and 5 bases from J; junction bases left unmatched: 13. The CDR3 consists of 17 residues. CDR3 amino acids: CSARDGWVSGRSETQYF. CDR3 nucleotide sequence: TGCAGTGCTAGAGATGGGTGGGTTAGCGGGAGAAGTGAGACCCAGTACTTC.

This clonotype was seen ten or more times. The chain is built from TRBV2 and TRBJ2-1, with 7 nucleotides matching TRBD1. V lost 8 bases to trimming and J lost 7 bases; unmatched junction nucleotides: 11. This CDR3 spans 14 amino acids. Germline values: CDR1 SNHLY, CDR2 FYNNEI. The CDR3 loop is CASRPGQPGNEQFF. As DNA, the CDR3 is TGTGCCAGCCGCCCGGGACAGCCCGGTAATGAGCAGTTCTTC.

The CDR3 DNA reads as TGTGCCAGCAGCGTAGAGGGTAGGAGAACTGAAGCTTTCTTT. Translated: CASSVEGRRTEAFF. The chain links TRBV9 to TRBJ1-1, with D hard to call. This CDR3 is 14 amino acids long. Looked up from germline, CDR1 is SGDLS and CDR2 is YYNGEE. Trimming took 0 bases from V and 5 from J, leaving 11 bases between them.

This clonotype was seen a few times. The V and J genes are TRBV29-1 and TRBJ2-5; 14 bases are a match to TRBD2. The CDR3 is made up of 16 amino acids. The V gene end was trimmed by 7 bases and the J gene end by 0 bases; junction bases not matched to a gene: 7. Looked up from germline, CDR1 is SQVTM and CDR2 is ANQGSEA. In nucleotides, the CDR3 is TGCAGCGCTCTCGGGACTAGCGGGAGATACCAAGAGACCCAGTACTTC. Protein product: CSALGTSGRYQETQYF.

The chain employs TRBV24-1 and TRBJ2-2, with D perhaps TRBD1 or TRBD2 (5 bases each). CDR1 KGHDR and CDR2 SFDVKD come from the germline V gene. Trimming took off 4 bases at V and 2 bases at J, with 13 bases between the two ends. The CDR3 spans 16 residues. The DNA of the CDR3 is TGTGCCACCAGTGACCCCGGGACCAAAAACACCGGGGAGCTGTTTTTT. Its protein is CATSDPGTKNTGELFF.

V and J are TRBV2 and TRBJ1-5; TRBD1 might be the D (5 bases). The CDR3 length is 15 residues. V lost 6 bases, J lost 2 bases, and 14 bases lay in between. Looked up from germline, CDR1 is SNHLY and CDR2 is FYNNEI. The CDR3, as DNA: TGTGCCAGCAGCTACAGGCTAGCGGGCAATCAGCCCCAGCATTTT. Protein: CASSYRLAGNQPQHF.

This clonotype appeared a few times. The gene calls are TRBV4-2 and TRBJ2-1, with D possibly being TRBD1 (6 bases). This CDR3 is 15 amino acids long. Trimming shortened V by 4 bases and J by 7 bases, and 17 bases separated the two germline ends. Germline lookup yields CDR1 LGHNA and CDR2 YNFKEQ. The CDR3, as DNA: TGTGCCAGCAGCCGGAACCGGGACACATATAATGAGCAGTTCTTC. Translating gives CASSRNRDTYNEQFF.

This clonotype has just a few counts. The rearrangement uses TRBV7-2 and TRBJ2-2; D is possibly TRBD2 (6 bases). V dropped 5 bases and J dropped 0 bases, with 13 bases sitting between them. The CDR3 has 16 residues. Germline V gene lookup returns CDR1 SGHTA and CDR2 FQGNSA. CDR3 sequence reads: CASSPRAGTNTGELFF. CDR3 coding DNA: TGTGCCAGCAGCCCCAGGGCGGGGACGAACACCGGGGAGCTGTTTTTT.

V and J are TRBV5-1 and TRBJ2-5, with D hard to call. From germline, CDR1 is SGHRS and CDR2 YFSETQ. Trimming pared 2 bases from V and 5 bases from J, leaving 10 bases between. CDR3 length: 13 amino acids. CDR3 loop: CASSFRPGETQYF. CDR3 nucleotides: TGCGCCAGCAGCTTTCGCCCCGGGGAGACCCAGTACTTC.

This rearrangement joins TRBV7-6 to TRBJ1-4, with 7 bases matching TRBD1. The CDR3 is made up of 13 amino acids. Trimming removed 5 bases from V and 10 bases from J; junction bases left unmatched: 7. Germline V gene sequence: CDR1 SGHVS, CDR2 FNYEAQ. The CDR3 region is CASSLQGGGKLFF. DNA of the CDR3: TGTGCCAGCAGCCTGCAGGGGGGAGGAAAACTGTTTTTT.

There are a few counts of this clonotype. The chain joins TRBV7-8 to TRBJ1-1, with a weak D call TRBD1 (6 bases). The V gene lost 0 bases and the J gene lost 7 bases, with 18 bases spanning the gap. The CDR3 length is 16 residues. Germline assignment: CDR1 SGHVS and CDR2 FQNEAQ. CDR3 coding DNA: TGTGCCAGCAGCTTAGCCAAAGGGGGGTCTAATAGTGAAGCTTTCTTT. This translates into CASSLAKGGSNSEAFF.

This clonotype was seen once. This rearrangement joins TRBV2 to TRBJ1-5, with D tentatively TRBD1 (6 bases). CDR1 is SNHLY and CDR2 is FYNNEI in the germline V gene. CDR3 length: 13 residues. V was clipped by 4 bases and J by 4 bases, with 8 bases between them. DNA of the CDR3: TGTGCCAGCAGTGGACAGGCAAATCAGCCCCAGCATTTT. Its translation: CASSGQANQPQHF.

The chain is built from TRBV4-2 and TRBJ1-3; no clear D gene. This CDR3 has 15 residues. Germline V gene lookup returns CDR1 LGHNA and CDR2 YNFKEQ. Trimming removed 2 bases at V and 4 bases at J, with 12 bases between. The CDR3 region is CASSQSYAGGNTIYF. CDR3 nucleotides: TGTGCCAGCAGCCAATCATATGCGGGAGGAAACACCATATATTTT.

The V gene is TRBV5-4, the J gene TRBJ2-7, with 10 bases that match TRBD1. V gave up 4 bases and J gave up 3 bases; unmatched junction bases: 13. Germline assignment: CDR1 SGHNT and CDR2 YYREEE (reference sequence). This CDR3 region has 17 residues. As DNA, the CDR3 is TGTGCCAGCAGCCCCGGGACAGGGGTCTCCCTCCACTACGAGCAGTACTTC. Encoded protein: CASSPGTGVSLHYEQYF.

The rearrangement joins TRBV27 to TRBJ2-3; D remains unclear. There are 14 residues in the CDR3. Germline lookup yields CDR1 MNHEY and CDR2 SMNVEV (reference sequence). V lost 3 bases, J lost 5 bases, and 12 bases lay in between. The DNA for the CDR3 is TGTGCCAGCAGTTTCCAGAGGCAAGGAGATACGCAGTATTTT. This gives the protein CASSFQRQGDTQYF.

CDR3 nucleotides: TGCAGTGCTGTCTTAGGGGGAGCTAACTATGGCTACACCTTC. Encoded protein: CSAVLGGANYGYTF. The rearrangement joins TRBV20-1 to TRBJ1-2; tentatively, D is TRBD1 (6 bases). Looked up from germline, CDR1 is DFQATT and CDR2 is SNEGSKA (reference sequence). The CDR3 has 14 amino acids. Trimming removed 5 bases at V and 0 bases at J, with 13 bases between.

The rearrangement uses TRBV10-3 and TRBJ1-2, with D perhaps matching TRBD1 (6 bases). The CDR3 loop spans 12 amino acids. Per germline, CDR1 ENHRY and CDR2 SYGVKD. V lost 5 bases, J lost 5 bases, and 9 bases lay in between. The CDR3 reads CAISSDSYGYTF. CDR3 bases: TGTGCCATCAGTTCGGACAGTTATGGCTACACCTTC.

V is TRBV24-1 and J is TRBJ2-5; the D is unclear. Germline V lookup: CDR1 KGHDR, CDR2 SFDVKD. The CDR3 has 15 residues. Trimming removed 1 base at V and 2 bases at J, with 10 bases between. The CDR3 DNA is TGTGCCACCAGTGATTTCATAGGGTCGCAAGAGACCCAGTACTTC. It specifies CATSDFIGSQETQYF.

This clonotype was counted a few times. The junction does not match germline at one end; this may be a read error. This chain connects TRBV7-2 to TRBJ2-1; 7 bases are shared with TRBD2. The CDR3 contains 15 residues. Germline CDR1 and CDR2: SGHTA and FQGNSA. In nucleotides, the CDR3 is TGTGCCAGCAGCCTAGCGGAGACGTCCTACAATGAGCAGTTCTTC. This encodes CASSLAETSYNEQFF.

This chain connects TRBV19 to TRBJ2-7; a possible D gene is TRBD1 (5 bases). V lost 5 bases, J lost 6 bases, and 17 bases lay in between. CDR1 is LNHDA and CDR2 is SQIVND in the germline V gene (reference sequence). This CDR3 region has 14 residues. The CDR3 spells CASSWGPSSREQYF. DNA for the CDR3: TGTGCCAGTAGTTGGGGCCCTTCCTCACGCGAGCAGTACTTC.

The genes are TRBV7-6 and TRBJ2-1; 10 nucleotides agree with TRBD2. J lost 9 bases, V lost 5 bases, and 13 bases had no gene match. This CDR3 has 16 amino acids. From germline, CDR1 is SGHVS and CDR2 FNYEAQ. DNA for the CDR3: TGTGCCAGCAGCCTTGACCCGGGACTAGCGATTCCTGAGCAGTTCTTC. Its translation: CASSLDPGLAIPEQFF.

The gene calls are TRBV7-2 and TRBJ2-2; perhaps TRBD1 as D (6 bases). V was clipped by 4 bases and J by 5 bases, with 14 bases between them. CDR3 length equals 15 residues. Germline CDR1 SGHTA, CDR2 FQGNSA. The CDR3 here is CASSSDIGGTGELFF. DNA for the CDR3: TGTGCCAGCAGCTCTGACATAGGGGGTACCGGGGAGCTGTTTTTT. Combining the CDR3 with reference TRBV7-2 and TRBJ2-2 gives the whole variable domain GAGVSQSPSNKVTEKGKDVELRCDPISGHTALYWYRQSLGQGLEFLIYFQGNSAPDKSGLPSDRFSAERTGGSVSTLTIQRTQQEDSAVYLCASSSDIGGTGELFFGEGSRLTVL.

J is TRBJ1-3 and V is TRBV5-6; 12 bases line up with TRBD1. The CDR3 covers 19 residues. Trimming cost V 3 bases and J 3 bases; bases outside gene matches: 13. Per the germline V gene, CDR1 is SGHDT and CDR2 is YYEEEE. In nucleotides, the CDR3 is TGTGCCAGCAGCTGGAGGGGGACAGGGGGCCCCCCTGATGGAAACACCATATATTTT. Protein: CASSWRGTGGPPDGNTIYF.